A selection of T cell receptor beta chains follows, all from one sample in a study of shared clonotypes between healthy human individuals. Sequenced by immunoSEQ multiplex PCR; TCRdb stores in-frame clones only, minus some. The table has approximately 1,500,000 clones, approximately 98% seen once; the top ten hold roughly 0.45%. Sequenced: naive CD4+ T cells sorted from blood. Receptor source: a man aged 30 to 39 in good health. Both conserved end residues are part of each CDR3. The D gene is left open where the match is weak.

>TRBJ1-4|.|TRBV5-1|13
TGCGCCAGCAGCTTGGGTGGGGGTGAAAAACTGTTTTTT
CASSLGGGEKLFF
>TRBJ1-1|.|TRBV7-9|15
TGTGCCAGCAGCTTAGTTGTAGCCATGAACACTGAAGCTTTCTTT
CASSLVVAMNTEAFF
>TRBJ2-7|.|TRBV4-1|17
TGCGCCAGCAGCCAATTGGGGGGGGCGCAGGACATTTCCGAGCAGTACTTC
CASSQLGGAQDISEQYF
>TRBJ2-2|TRBD2|TRBV5-1|15
TGCGCCAGCAGCTTTATGACTAGCGACACCGGGGAGCTGTTTTTT
CASSFMTSDTGELFF
>TRBJ2-1|TRBD2|TRBV5-1|17
TGCGCCAGCAGCCAACAACTAGCGGGAGATCTAACGGGTGAGCAGTTCTTC
CASSQQLAGDLTGEQFF
>TRBJ2-2|.|TRBV19|12
TGTGCCAGTAACAGGAACACCGGGGAGCTGTTTTTT
CASNRNTGELFF
>TRBJ2-7|.|TRBV2|14
TGTGCCAGCAGTGAGATGAGGACAGTGGGCGAGCAGTACTTC
CASSEMRTVGEQYF
>TRBJ2-3|.|TRBV10-1|13
TGCGCCAGCAGAGGTGTAATAGCAGGCCATCTGTATTTT
CASRGVIAGHLYF
>TRBJ1-5|.|TRBV28|15
TGTGCCAGCAGTATGGGGGGGTGGAGCAATCAGCCCCAGCATTTT
CASSMGGWSNQPQHF
>TRBJ2-7|.|TRBV5-1|13
TGCGCCAGCAGCTTAGTTGCGCCCTACGAGCAGTACTTC
CASSLVAPYEQYF
>TRBJ2-1|TRBD2|TRBV5-1|14
TGCGCCAGCAGCCAACCACTAGCGTCCAATGAGCAGTTCTTC
CASSQPLASNEQFF
>TRBJ2-3|.|TRBV4-2|14
TGTGCCAGCAGCCCCTCGACTAGCACAGATACGCAGTATTTT
CASSPSTSTDTQYF
>TRBJ1-5|.|TRBV6-1|14
TGTGCCAGCAGAGCGGGACATTTTGATCAGCCCCAGCATTTT
CASRAGHFDQPQHF
>TRBJ1-4|TRBD1|TRBV2|14
TGTGCCAGCAGTACTTACAGGGGGCGTGAAAAACTGTTTTTT
CASSTYRGREKLFF